These 19 T cell receptor beta chains share one sample of origin, sequenced in a study of T cell clonotyping in hematopoietic cell transplantation listed by TCRdb under 2021. The library was generated by the immunoSEQ multiplex PCR assay. Entries here come from immuneACCESS through TCRdb and include only in-frame sequences with V and J called. Some clones fail to appear in such tables; in the studies checked, an unresolved V gene covers under half of the shortfall, and the cause of the remainder is unknown. The sample data list about 12,000 clones, and roughly 45% of these were observed just once. The ten most abundant clones make up approximately 9.9% of the sample. What was sequenced was peripheral blood mononuclear cells. These TCRs come from a man aged 50-60 years in good health. Some clones in this sample may be carry-over from other donors' samples.

This clone has only one observation. The chain joins TRBV7-2 to TRBJ2-3, with 11 nucleotides matching TRBD2. The CDR3 totals 15 residues. CDR1 and CDR2 from the germline V gene are SGHTA and FQGNSA. J was trimmed by 10 bases and V by 4 bases; bases with no gene match: 10. CDR3 sequence: CASSSSLAGDRAQYF. The CDR3 DNA sequence: TGTGCCAGCAGCTCATCACTAGCGGGGGACCGAGCGCAGTATTTT.

J is TRBJ2-5 and V is TRBV6-5; D remains unclear. The CDR3 runs to 11 residues. Germline CDR1 and CDR2: MNHEY and SVGAGI. Trimming took 4 bases from V and 5 from J, leaving 5 bases between them. CDR3 bases: TGTGCCAGCAGTTCACGGGAGACCCAGTACTTC. Amino acids: CASSSRETQYF.

V usage is TRBV6-5 and J usage is TRBJ1-5, with D possibly matching TRBD1 (5 bases). This CDR3 is built from 16 residues. Germline lookup yields CDR1 MNHEY and CDR2 SVGAGI. Trimming took off 4 bases at V and 4 bases at J, with 17 bases between the two ends. CDR3 region: CASSSSPSGKNQPQHF. The CDR3 coding sequence is TGTGCCAGCAGTTCTAGCCCCTCAGGGAAAAATCAGCCCCAGCATTTT.

This clone was detected a few times. The chain carries TRBV30 and TRBJ1-2; 7 positions agree with TRBD1. The CDR3 contains 12 residues. V shed 0 bases and J 8 bases; nucleotides not matched to a gene: 3. Per the germline V gene, CDR1 is GTSNPN and CDR2 is SVGIG (reference sequence). In nucleotides, the CDR3 is TGTGCCTGGAGTGTGCCAGGGGGAGGCTACACCTTC. It encodes CAWSVPGGGYTF.

The V call is TRBV30, the J call TRBJ2-3; D may correspond to TRBD1 or TRBD2 (5 bases each). V lost 1 base to trimming and J lost 3 bases, with 8 bases between them. Looked up from germline, CDR1 is GTSNPN and CDR2 is SVGIG (reference sequence). This CDR3 spans 13 amino acids. CDR3 residues: CAWSGGLTDTQYF. Here the CDR3 DNA reads TGTGCCTGGAGTGGGGGGTTGACAGATACGCAGTATTTT.

V gene TRBV30 combines with J gene TRBJ2-7; the D call may be TRBD1 or TRBD2 (5 bases each). CDR1 GTSNPN and CDR2 SVGIG come from the germline V gene (reference sequence). V was pared by 0 bases and J by 0 bases, with 12 bases between. The CDR3 contains 15 residues. The CDR3 loop is CAWSVVGRPSYEQYF. Here the CDR3 DNA reads TGTGCCTGGAGTGTAGTGGGACGGCCCTCCTACGAGCAGTACTTC.

V and J are TRBV30 and TRBJ1-3; tentative D call: TRBD1 (6 bases). This CDR3 is built from 12 residues. Germline V gene sequence: CDR1 GTSNPN, CDR2 SVGIG (reference sequence). CDR3 amino acids: CASRGGGNTIYF. Written as DNA, the CDR3 is TGTGCATCTAGGGGGGGAGGCAACACCATATATTTT.

This clone was seen a handful of times. The V and J genes are TRBV7-9 and TRBJ2-5; 9 nucleotides match TRBD1. CDR3 length: 14 residues. Germline CDR1 reads SEHNR; CDR2 reads FQNEAQ (reference sequence). The junction had 2 bases not matched to a gene; V was cut back by 1 base and J by 5 bases. The CDR3 DNA reads as TGTGCCAGCAGCTTAGTCGGGACAGGGGAGACCCAGTACTTC. This sequence encodes CASSLVGTGETQYF.

This clone was detected only a few times. The chain is built from TRBV20-1 and TRBJ2-2; D remains unclear. This CDR3 is 11 amino acids long. The V end lost 6 bases, the J end lost 7 bases, and 9 bases lay between the germline ends. Germline V lookup: CDR1 DFQATT, CDR2 SNEGSKA (reference sequence). Here the CDR3 DNA reads TGCAGTGCCTCACGGATCGGGGAGCTGTTTTTT. As protein: CSASRIGELFF.

The chain has TRBV6-1 and TRBJ1-5; the D gene is possibly TRBD1 (5 bases). CDR3 length: 13 residues. The V and J ends lost 4 bases and 5 bases respectively, with 9 bases between them. The germline gives CDR1 MNHNS, CDR2 SASEGT. The CDR3 loop is CASSVTDYQPQHF. The CDR3 DNA follows: TGTGCCAGCAGTGTGACAGACTATCAGCCCCAGCATTTT.

This clone has a handful of counts. The chain combines TRBV7-9 with TRBJ1-2, with D perhaps TRBD1 (6 bases). Trimming took off 1 base at V and 1 base at J, with 10 bases between the two ends. CDR3 length equals 15 residues. Germline V CDR1 and CDR2: SEHNR, FQNEAQ (reference sequence). In DNA form, the CDR3 reads TGTGCCAGCAGCTTAGGGACAGATTATAACTATGGCTACACCTTC. Its protein product is CASSLGTDYNYGYTF.

The V call is TRBV25-1, the J call TRBJ2-7; no firm D call. The CDR3 sequence is 13 residues long. V was trimmed by 0 bases and J by 3 bases, leaving 6 bases between them. The germline V gene has CDR1 MGHDK and CDR2 SYGVNS. The CDR3: CASSEYNGYEQYF. CDR3 DNA sequence: TGTGCCAGCAGTGAATATAACGGCTACGAGCAGTACTTC.

The chain joins TRBV5-5 to TRBJ2-7; the D gene is possibly TRBD1 (6 bases). Germline CDR1 SGHKS, CDR2 YYEKEE (reference sequence). The V gene lost 2 bases and the J gene lost 3 bases, with 12 bases spanning the gap. This CDR3 region has 14 residues. CDR3 residues: CASSLGAGDYEQYF. The CDR3 DNA follows: TGTGCCAGCAGCTTAGGGGCAGGGGACTACGAGCAGTACTTC.

For the CDR3, the DNA is TGTGCCAGCAGCGTAGACCGAGATCAGCCCCAGCATTTT. Amino acid sequence: CASSVDRDQPQHF. The rearrangement uses TRBV2 and TRBJ1-5; D is undetermined. V dropped 6 bases and J dropped 5 bases, with 11 bases sitting between them. The CDR3 has 13 residues. CDR1 SNHLY and CDR2 FYNNEI come from the germline V gene.

This chain uses TRBV25-1 with TRBJ2-7; perhaps TRBD2 as D (5 bases). Germline V gene sequence: CDR1 MGHDK, CDR2 SYGVNS. This CDR3 contains 15 residues. Trimming removed 3 bases at V and 4 bases at J, with 16 bases between. The CDR3 loop is CASSDMSGTVYEQYF. CDR3 nucleotide sequence: TGTGCCAGCAGTGATATGAGCGGCACCGTTTACGAGCAGTACTTC.

This sequence joins TRBV5-4 and TRBJ2-7; D might be TRBD1 or TRBD2, each matching 5 bases. The V end lost 0 bases, the J end lost 2 bases, and 12 bases lay between the germline ends. The CDR3 runs to 15 residues. CDR1 and CDR2 (germline): SGHNT, YYREEE (reference sequence). The CDR3 is CASSLEGPRTYEQYF. The CDR3 nucleotides read TGTGCCAGCAGCTTGGAGGGACCTCGCACCTACGAGCAGTACTTC.

This clone appeared a few times. The chain is built from TRBV7-2 and TRBJ1-5; D gene uncertain. The ends were cut back, 1 base at V and 5 bases at J, with 6 bases in the middle. Germline CDR1 SGHTA, CDR2 FQGNSA. The CDR3 runs 13 residues. The CDR3: CASSLVVDQPQHF. The CDR3 DNA reads as TGTGCCAGCAGCTTAGTGGTCGATCAGCCCCAGCATTTT.

The chain combines TRBV7-2 with TRBJ2-5, with TRBD2 identical over 11 bases. Germline-derived CDR1 and CDR2 are SGHTA and FQGNSA. The CDR3 contains 17 residues. V lost 5 bases, J lost 1 base, and 9 bases stayed unmatched. The CDR3 loop reads CASSLQGTSGSQETQYF. CDR3 sequence (DNA): TGTGCCAGCAGCCTACAAGGGACTAGCGGTTCCCAAGAGACCCAGTACTTC.

The genes are TRBV6-1 and TRBJ2-5, with 12 bases that match TRBD2. There are 18 residues in the CDR3. Germline loops: CDR1 MNHNS, CDR2 SASEGT. V lost 1 base to trimming and J lost 0 bases; unmatched junction nucleotides: 6. The CDR3 here is CASSEVMGTSGYQETQYF. The DNA for the CDR3 is TGTGCCAGCAGTGAAGTTATGGGGACTAGCGGGTACCAAGAGACCCAGTACTTC.